Below, 11 T cell receptor beta chains from the same sample are listed, as sequenced in a study of blood T cell repertoires in COVID-19. Assay used: immunoSEQ multiplex PCR; TCRdb lists only in-frame clones, some missing. Of under 300,000 clones listed, roughly 82% are singletons. Sequences were obtained from peripheral blood. The receptor source for this set is a man in his forties who had recovered from COVID-19.

The gene calls are TRBV19 and TRBJ1-6; TRBD1 matches 10 bases. The V gene's germline CDR1 is LNHDA and CDR2 SQIVND (reference sequence). J lost 0 bases, V lost 4 bases, and 9 bases had no gene match. The CDR3 sequence is 19 residues long. The CDR3 loop is CASSRWGQGISSYNSPLHF. CDR3 bases: TGTGCCAGTAGTAGATGGGGACAGGGGATTAGCTCCTATAATTCACCCCTCCACTTT.

The chain employs TRBV7-9 and TRBJ2-3; D ambiguous. The CDR3 is made up of 13 amino acids. V lost 3 bases and J 2 bases, leaving 6 bases between the germline ends. CDR1 SEHNR and CDR2 FQNEAQ come from the germline V gene (reference sequence). The CDR3 sequence: CASSFAVTDTQYF. CDR3 nucleotides: TGTGCCAGCAGCTTTGCGGTCACAGATACGCAGTATTTT.

The chain uses TRBV2 and TRBJ2-2, with 9 bases that match TRBD2. From germline, CDR1 is SNHLY and CDR2 FYNNEI. After removal of 6 bases from V and 3 bases from J, the junction contained 5 bases not matched to a gene. The length of the CDR3 is 15 residues. The chain's CDR3 is CASRDRLADTGELFF. The CDR3 nucleotides are TGTGCCAGCAGAGACCGACTAGCGGACACCGGGGAGCTGTTTTTT.

The V call is TRBV3-1 (or the pseudogene TRBV3-2), the J call TRBJ2-5, with TRBD1 as a possible D gene (5 bases). This CDR3 has 13 residues. Germline V CDR1 and CDR2: LGHDT, YNNKEL (reference sequence). Trimming removed 8 bases at V and 5 bases at J, with 15 bases between. In DNA form, the CDR3 reads TGTGCCAGCTCCCCAGCCCCAGGGGAGACCCAGTACTTC. Protein: CASSPAPGETQYF.

This chain connects TRBV6-6 to TRBJ1-2, with D perhaps matching TRBD1 (5 bases). This CDR3 is built from 17 residues. The V gene's germline CDR1 is MNHNY and CDR2 SVGAGI (reference sequence). Between the trimmed V and J ends, which lost 5 bases and 4 bases, there was a span of 23 bases. CDR3 protein: CASSRNGGLRVGYGYTF. CDR3 DNA: TGTGCCAGCAGTCGTAACGGGGGTCTCAGGGTCGGCTATGGCTACACCTTC.

The chain joins TRBV10-3 to TRBJ1-2; 7 bases fit TRBD1. CDR3 length equals 15 residues. Per the germline V gene, CDR1 is ENHRY and CDR2 is SYGVKD. Trimming took 2 bases from V and 2 from J; bases not matched to a gene: 5. The CDR3 DNA is TGTGCCATCAGTGAGCGACAGGGTTTAAACTATGGCTACACCTTC. It yields the protein CAISERQGLNYGYTF.

The chain is built from TRBV21-1 and TRBJ1-4. TRBV21-1 is classified as a pseudogene. The CDR3 contains 13 residues. The CDR3 coding sequence is TGTGCCACCTCGGCGGAAACTAATGAAAAACTGTTTTTT. Translation gives CATSAETNEKLFF.

The chain uses TRBV5-4 and TRBJ1-1, with D possibly matching TRBD1 (5 bases). This CDR3 spans 13 amino acids. Between the trimmed V and J ends, which lost 4 bases and 4 bases, there was a span of 11 bases. The V gene's germline CDR1 is SGHNT and CDR2 YYREEE (reference sequence). DNA of the CDR3: TGTGCCAGCAGCGGGTGGGGGGGCACTGAAGCTTTCTTT. Protein product: CASSGWGGTEAFF.

The chain is built from TRBV30 and TRBJ2-7; 7 positions match TRBD2. The ends lost 4 bases at V and 0 bases at J; junction bases unmatched: 6. The CDR3 has 14 amino acids. Germline CDR1 GTSNPN, CDR2 SVGIG (reference sequence). The CDR3 region is CAWNPGLNSYEQYF. For the CDR3, the DNA is TGTGCCTGGAACCCGGGACTAAACTCCTACGAGCAGTACTTC.

J is TRBJ1-5 and V is TRBV6-2 or TRBV6-3, with D maybe TRBD1 (6 bases). V lost 2 bases and J lost 11, with 16 bases in between. The CDR3 has 14 amino acids. CDR1 and CDR2 from the germline V gene are MNHEY and SVGEGT. The CDR3 sequence is CASSYQDRPTTQHF. CDR3 nucleotide sequence: TGTGCCAGCAGTTACCAGGACAGACCGACGACCCAGCATTTT.

The rearrangement uses TRBV5-6 and TRBJ1-5, with a possible D match to TRBD1 (6 bases). Germline CDR1 SGHDT, CDR2 YYEEEE. Between the trimmed V and J ends, which lost 0 bases and 6 bases, there was a span of 16 bases. CDR3 size: 16 residues. The CDR3 sequence: CASSLGRQGRGQPQHF. The CDR3 bases are TGTGCCAGCAGCTTGGGAAGGCAGGGGCGAGGTCAGCCCCAGCATTTT.